These 7 T cell receptor beta chains came from one sample sequenced in a study of OX40 agonist ivuxolimab in advanced cancers. Profiling relied on immunoSEQ multiplex PCR, and the TCRdb table lists in-frame clones only, not all of them. Seen here are 35,000 to 45,000 clones, 80% to 90% observed once, and the top ten hold about 4.7%. Here the sequenced sample was CD4+ or CD8+ T cells sorted from blood, taken in a trial of the OX40 agonist ivuxolimab. Source of these receptors: an adult with an advanced solid tumor such as melanoma, head and neck, liver or kidney cancer.

J is TRBJ2-5 and V is TRBV2, with a weak D call TRBD2 (5 bases). The V end was cut by 5 bases, the J end by 1 base, with 14 bases between. CDR3 length equals 15 residues. CDR1 is SNHLY and CDR2 is FYNNEI in the germline V gene. The CDR3 is CASSISSRAQETQYF. The CDR3 nucleotides read TGTGCCAGCAGTATATCGTCGAGGGCCCAAGAGACCCAGTACTTC.

The rearrangement joins TRBV21-1 to TRBJ2-4; the table assigns TRBD2, which was not confirmed against the DNA. TRBV21-1 is described as a pseudogene. CDR3 length: 19 residues. The CDR3 DNA is TGTGCCAGCAGCAAAGCTAACGCGGGGGCAGAACTAGCCAAAAACATTCAGTACTTC. Encoded protein: CASSKANAGAELAKNIQYF.

This chain links TRBV19 with TRBJ2-7, with 8 bases matching TRBD1. The V gene end was trimmed by 1 base and the J gene end by 12 bases; junction bases not matched to a gene: 8. Germline V gene lookup returns CDR1 LNHDA and CDR2 SQIVND (reference sequence). The CDR3 consists of 13 residues. CDR3 nucleotides: TGTGCCAGTAGTATAGTCAGGGGGCGGTTGAGGTACTTC. Translating gives CASSIVRGRLRYF.

This chain links TRBV28 with TRBJ1-1, with D unresolved. V lost 2 bases and J lost 2, with 15 bases in between. This CDR3 spans 16 amino acids. In germline, CDR1 is MDHEN, CDR2 SYDVKM. CDR3 protein: CASSLNAAGRNTEAFF. Here the CDR3 DNA reads TGTGCCAGCAGTTTAAACGCGGCAGGAAGAAACACTGAAGCTTTCTTT.

This sequence joins TRBV5-1 and TRBJ2-7; 8 bases align to TRBD2. Germline CDR1 SGHRS, CDR2 YFSETQ. The CDR3 sequence is 17 residues long. The V segment lost 0 bases and the J segment 3 bases; nucleotides outside the gene matches: 11. This CDR3 reads CASSLGYQTGLVYEQYF. DNA of the CDR3: TGCGCCAGCAGCTTGGGGTACCAAACGGGACTAGTCTACGAGCAGTACTTC.

This chain links TRBV30 with TRBJ1-5; maybe TRBD1 (5 bases). The V and J ends lost 7 bases and 9 bases respectively, with 19 bases between them. Germline CDR1 is GTSNPN and CDR2 is SVGIG (reference sequence). CDR3 length equals 13 residues. CDR3 amino acids: CASSGTDLTPQHF. The CDR3 nucleotides are TGTGCCTCATCCGGGACCGACCTAACGCCCCAGCATTTT.

V usage is TRBV7-3 and J usage is TRBJ2-2, with D possibly being TRBD1 (6 bases). V lost 1 base to trimming and J lost 2 bases, with 11 bases between them. CDR3 length: 16 residues. Looked up from germline, CDR1 is SGHTA and CDR2 is FQGTGA. CDR3 residues: CASSLNSGANTGELFF. The CDR3 DNA reads as TGTGCCAGCAGCTTAAATTCAGGGGCTAACACCGGGGAGCTGTTTTTT.